The source of this TCR beta chain is a study of T cells in Graves' hyperthyroidism and ophthalmopathy. The study's findings and limits: Most expanded thyroid clonotypes above 0.001 recurred in blood.

Template material for amplifying TCR beta CDR3 regions consisted of RNA transcripts. A first-round RT-PCR of the TCR CDR3 used the HTBI primer set. Using its own MiXCR run on the multiplex PCR reads, TCRdb lists one record per CDR3 protein. The sample contains about 640,000 distinct CDR3 sequences, around 21% of which appear only once. Enrolled ophthalmopathy patients presented with a Clinical Activity Score of at least 3, a NOSPECS grade of at least 4, and disease duration under 3 months. This clonotype was observed a few times. Antigen: not known. CDR1 is MDHEN, CDR2 SYDVKM, per germline. Deletions cut 5 bases from V and 0 bases from J, with 11 bases between. There are 15 residues in the CDR3.

The specimen sequenced was blood. The sequence was collected from a man aged 25-45 years with Graves' ophthalmopathy. This chain uses TRBV28 with TRBJ2-1; a weak D match, TRBD1 (6 bases). DNA of the CDR3: TGTGCCAGCAGTACCTACAGGGACTCCTACAATGAGCAGTTCTTC. This encodes CASSTYRDSYNEQFF. Complete variable domain (other parts from reference TRBV28 and TRBJ2-1): DVKVTQSSRYLVKRTGEKVFLECVQDMDHENMFWYRQDPGLGLRLIYFSYDVKMKEKGDIPEGYSVSREKKERFSLILESASTNQTSMYLCASSTYRDSYNEQFFGPGTRLTVL.